These 20 T cell receptor beta chains share one sample of origin, sequenced in a study of T cells in Graves' hyperthyroidism and ophthalmopathy. What was amplified from RNA transcripts were TCR beta CDR3 regions. An initial round of RT-PCR targeting the TCR CDR3 relied on the HTBI primer set. TCRdb redid the calling of the multiplex PCR reads with MiXCR, one entry per CDR3 protein. This repertoire shows some 600,000 distinct CDR3 sequences, more than 45% found once; its top ten account for roughly 8.2%. The sample taken for sequencing was peripheral blood or thyroid tissue (not recorded which). The receptors come from a young woman with Graves' hyperthyroidism.

This clonotype was seen many times. The rearrangement joins TRBV29-1 to TRBJ1-5; maybe TRBD1 (6 bases). The CDR3 has 13 amino acids. Trimming pared 7 bases from V and 5 bases from J, leaving 15 bases between. Germline values: CDR1 SQVTM, CDR2 ANQGSEA. CDR3 protein: CSAADSPDQPQHF. Here the CDR3 DNA reads TGCAGCGCCGCGGACAGCCCCGATCAGCCCCAGCATTTT.

Worth noting for this clonotype: Compared with germline, one end of the junction differs, possibly owing to a read error. V gene TRBV7-3 combines with J gene TRBJ2-5, with 7 bases fitting TRBD2. Germline V CDR1 and CDR2: SGHTA, FQGTGA. CDR3 size: 14 residues. The CDR3: CAGSHPAGEETQYF. Here the CDR3 DNA reads TGTGCCGGCAGCCATCCGGCGGGAGAGGAGACCCAGTACTTC.

This clonotype was observed a handful of times. The V and J genes are TRBV7-9 and TRBJ1-1, with D perhaps TRBD1 (6 bases). The CDR3 has 12 residues. CDR1 and CDR2 (germline): SEHNR, FQNEAQ (reference sequence). V was shortened by 4 bases and J by 9 bases, with 12 bases between the two germline ends. The CDR3 DNA is TGTGCCAGCAGCTCCCCCGGACAGAAAGCTTTCTTT. The encoded protein is CASSSPGQKAFF.

V usage is TRBV29-1 and J usage is TRBJ2-7; 11 bases are shared with TRBD2. Germline values: CDR1 SQVTM, CDR2 ANQGSEA. The V segment lost 1 base and the J segment 2 bases; nucleotides outside the gene matches: 4. The CDR3 has 15 residues. The CDR3: CSVEGLAGLTYEQYF. In DNA, the CDR3 is TGCAGCGTTGAAGGACTAGCGGGGTTAACCTACGAGCAGTACTTC.

V is TRBV5-1 and J is TRBJ1-1, with D perhaps matching TRBD1 (5 bases). The CDR3 runs 13 residues. The V gene lost 6 bases and the J gene lost 3 bases, with 12 bases spanning the gap. Germline CDR1 SGHRS, CDR2 YFSETQ. CDR3: CASMGGADTEAFF. CDR3 DNA: TGCGCCAGCATGGGAGGGGCGGACACTGAAGCTTTCTTT.

V is TRBV24-1 and J is TRBJ1-2, with 7 bases lining up with TRBD1. J gave up 2 bases and V 2 bases, and 4 bases lay outside the gene matches. The CDR3 extends over 15 amino acids. Germline CDR1 is KGHDR and CDR2 is SFDVKD. CDR3 residues: CATSDSQDRNYGYTF. CDR3 DNA: TGTGCCACCAGTGATTCCCAGGACAGGAACTATGGCTACACCTTC.

The chain joins TRBV2 to TRBJ2-5; D remains unclear. The CDR3 spans 13 residues. Between the trimmed V and J ends, which lost 4 bases and 1 base, there was a span of 7 bases. The germline V gene has CDR1 SNHLY and CDR2 FYNNEI. The CDR3 region is CASSVESQETQYF. As DNA, the CDR3 is TGTGCCAGCAGTGTGGAGAGCCAAGAGACCCAGTACTTC.

Turning to this clonotype: One end of the junction is discordant with germline, which a read error may explain. The CDR3 loop is CAISLAGVTEAF. CDR3 DNA: TGTGCCATCAGTTTAGCAGGGGTGACTGAAGCTTTC. This chain links TRBV10-3 with TRBJ2-6; D possibly corresponds to TRBD1 (6 bases). In germline, CDR1 is ENHRY, CDR2 SYGVKD. The CDR3 length is 12 residues.

The chain is built from TRBV20-1 and TRBJ1-1; D not certain. V lost 0 bases, J lost 9 bases, and 20 bases lay in between. In germline, CDR1 is DFQATT, CDR2 SNEGSKA (reference sequence). The CDR3 sequence is 15 residues long. The chain's CDR3 is CSARESTVDSGKAFF. CDR3 coding DNA: TGCAGTGCTAGAGAGTCTACAGTGGACTCTGGGAAAGCTTTCTTT.

The chain couples TRBV24-1 to TRBJ1-1; a possible D gene is TRBD1 (6 bases). There are 16 residues in the CDR3. The germline V gene encodes CDR1 KGHDR and CDR2 SFDVKD. Trimming removed 4 bases from V and 1 base from J, with 15 bases in between. CDR3 in DNA: TGTGCCACCAGTGACCCAGGGGAGGACAGGAACACTGAAGCTTTCTTT. Translating gives CATSDPGEDRNTEAFF.

The chain recombines TRBV20-1 with TRBJ1-1; weak D call: TRBD1 (5 bases). Germline V CDR1 and CDR2: DFQATT, SNEGSKA (reference sequence). The CDR3 length is 11 residues. Trimming took 6 bases from V and 5 from J, leaving 10 bases between them. The CDR3 protein is CSAPGTTEAFF. The CDR3 nucleotides read TGCAGTGCCCCGGGGACGACTGAAGCTTTCTTT.

This clonotype was recorded at least ten times. The chain links TRBV10-3 to TRBJ1-6, with TRBD1 as a possible D gene (6 bases). CDR1 ENHRY and CDR2 SYGVKD come from the germline V gene. Trimming cost V 2 bases and J 7 bases, with 9 bases left between them. This CDR3 is built from 14 residues. The CDR3 DNA reads TGTGCCATCAGTGAGGGGCAGGGGAATTCACCCCTCCACTTT. As protein: CAISEGQGNSPLHF.

The chain recombines TRBV20-1 with TRBJ1-1, with D unclear. Germline V CDR1 and CDR2: DFQATT, SNEGSKA (reference sequence). Trimming took 4 bases from V and 4 from J, leaving 19 bases between them. The CDR3 length is 15 residues. The DNA for the CDR3 is TGCAGTGCTAACTCGGTCCCCCCATGGAGCACTGAAGCTTTCTTT. Amino acids: CSANSVPPWSTEAFF.

This clonotype came up many times. The V gene is TRBV12-3 or TRBV12-4, the J gene TRBJ1-2; D call uncertain. The V end was cut by 3 bases, the J end by 8 bases, with 7 bases between. The CDR3 is 11 amino acids. In DNA, the CDR3 is TGTGCCAGCAGTTTTAGCAACGGCTACACCTTC. This gives the protein CASSFSNGYTF.

The V gene is TRBV2, the J gene TRBJ2-5, with D possibly TRBD2 on 5 matching bases. V was shortened by 6 bases and J by 7 bases, with 18 bases between the two germline ends. Germline CDR1 is SNHLY and CDR2 is FYNNEI. CDR3 length equals 14 residues. The CDR3 region is CASSQRAVEGTQYF. The CDR3 DNA is TGTGCCAGCAGCCAAAGGGCCGTTGAGGGGACCCAGTACTTC.

This clonotype showed up just once. The chain is built from TRBV12-3 or TRBV12-4 and TRBJ1-2, with 8 bases fitting TRBD1. The CDR3 totals 15 residues. With 5 bases clipped from V and 1 base from J, the junction kept 6 bases outside the gene matches. DNA for the CDR3: TGTGCCAGCAGTCCACGACAGGGGATTAACTATGGCTACACCTTC. Translation: CASSPRQGINYGYTF.

This clonotype was observed a few times. The chain combines TRBV10-3 with TRBJ2-7; 7 bases are shared with TRBD2. V gave up 10 bases and J gave up 0 bases; unmatched junction bases: 12. The CDR3 runs 15 residues. Looked up from germline, CDR1 is ENHRY and CDR2 is SYGVKD. The CDR3 sequence is CASRMAGVTSYEQYF. DNA for the CDR3: TGTGCCAGCAGAATGGCGGGAGTCACCTCCTACGAGCAGTACTTC.

The chain uses TRBV7-9 and TRBJ1-2, with 8 bases identical to TRBD1. CDR3 length: 14 amino acids. Germline loops: CDR1 SEHNR, CDR2 FQNEAQ (reference sequence). The trim removed 3 bases at V and 8 bases at J, leaving 8 bases unmatched. The DNA for the CDR3 is TGTGCCAGCAGCTTTTCCGGACAGGGTGGCGGCTACACCTTC. Its translation is CASSFSGQGGGYTF.

This clonotype came up many times. The chain uses TRBV7-9 and TRBJ2-7; D gene uncertain. From germline, CDR1 is SEHNR and CDR2 FQNEAQ (reference sequence). Trimming stripped 3 bases from V and 2 bases from J, with 11 bases between. The length of the CDR3 is 14 residues. The chain's CDR3 is CASSLIDSTYEQYF. The CDR3 DNA reads as TGTGCCAGCAGCTTGATTGACTCAACCTACGAGCAGTACTTC.

This clonotype has just a few counts. The chain combines TRBV2 with TRBJ2-7; D is unresolved. Trimming removed 9 bases from V and 4 bases from J, with 13 bases in between. CDR1 is SNHLY, CDR2 FYNNEI, per germline. The CDR3 contains 12 residues. The DNA for the CDR3 is TGTGCCAGTCGGGCTCTGAGTTACGAGCAGTACTTC. Translated: CASRALSYEQYF. Variable domain in full (rest from reference TRBV2 and TRBJ2-7): EPEVTQTPSHQVTQMGQEVILRCVPISNHLYFYWYRQILGQKVEFLVSFYNNEISEKSEIFDDQFSVERPDGSNFTLKIRSTKLEDSAMYFCASRALSYEQYFGPGTRLTVT.